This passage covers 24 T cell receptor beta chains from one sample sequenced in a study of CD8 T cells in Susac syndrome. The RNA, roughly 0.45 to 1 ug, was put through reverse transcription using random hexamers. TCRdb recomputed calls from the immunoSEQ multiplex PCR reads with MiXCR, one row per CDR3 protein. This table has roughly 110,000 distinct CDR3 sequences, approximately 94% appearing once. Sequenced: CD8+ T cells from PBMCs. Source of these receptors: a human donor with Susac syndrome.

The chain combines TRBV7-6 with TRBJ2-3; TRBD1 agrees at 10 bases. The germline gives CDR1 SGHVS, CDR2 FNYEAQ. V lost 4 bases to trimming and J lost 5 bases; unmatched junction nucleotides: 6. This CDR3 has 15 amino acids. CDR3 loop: CASSSRQGAGDTQYF. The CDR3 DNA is TGTGCCAGCAGCTCGCGACAGGGGGCGGGAGATACGCAGTATTTT.

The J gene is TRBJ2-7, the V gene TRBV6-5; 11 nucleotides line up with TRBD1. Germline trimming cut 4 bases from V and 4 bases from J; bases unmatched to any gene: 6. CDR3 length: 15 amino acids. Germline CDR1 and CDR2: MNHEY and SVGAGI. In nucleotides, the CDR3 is TGTGCCAGCAGTTTCGGGACAGGGGGAGGGTACGAGCAGTACTTC. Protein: CASSFGTGGGYEQYF.

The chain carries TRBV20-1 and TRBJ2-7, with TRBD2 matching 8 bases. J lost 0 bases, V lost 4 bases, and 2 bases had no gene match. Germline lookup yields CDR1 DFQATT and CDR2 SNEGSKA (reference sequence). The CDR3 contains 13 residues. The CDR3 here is CSAIGTSSYEQYF. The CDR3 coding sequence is TGCAGTGCTATAGGGACTAGCTCCTACGAGCAGTACTTC.

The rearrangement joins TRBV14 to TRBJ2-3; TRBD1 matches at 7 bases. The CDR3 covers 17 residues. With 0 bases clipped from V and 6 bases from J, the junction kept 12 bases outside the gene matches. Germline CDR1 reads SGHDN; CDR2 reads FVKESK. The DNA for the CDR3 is TGTGCCAGCAGCCAAGAAGGGCAGGGGGTATGGAGGGATACGCAGTATTTT. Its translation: CASSQEGQGVWRDTQYF.

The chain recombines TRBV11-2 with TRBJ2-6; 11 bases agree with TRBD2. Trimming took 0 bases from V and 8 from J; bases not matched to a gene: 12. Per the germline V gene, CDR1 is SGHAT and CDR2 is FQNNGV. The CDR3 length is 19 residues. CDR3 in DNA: TGTGCCAGCAGCTTAGACGGGACTAGCGGCCTGCTAACGTCCAACGTCCTGACTTTC. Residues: CASSLDGTSGLLTSNVLTF.

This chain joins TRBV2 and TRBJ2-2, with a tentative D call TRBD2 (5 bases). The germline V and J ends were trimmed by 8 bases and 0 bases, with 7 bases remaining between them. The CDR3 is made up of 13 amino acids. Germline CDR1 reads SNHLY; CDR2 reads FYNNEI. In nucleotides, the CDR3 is TGTGCCAGCGAGGGTCCGAACACCGGGGAGCTGTTTTTT. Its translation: CASEGPNTGELFF.

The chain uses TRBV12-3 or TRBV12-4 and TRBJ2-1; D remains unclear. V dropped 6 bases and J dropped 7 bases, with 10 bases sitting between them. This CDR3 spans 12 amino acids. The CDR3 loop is CASSRSSNEQFF. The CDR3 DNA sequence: TGTGCCAGCAGCCGCTCTAGTAATGAGCAGTTCTTC.

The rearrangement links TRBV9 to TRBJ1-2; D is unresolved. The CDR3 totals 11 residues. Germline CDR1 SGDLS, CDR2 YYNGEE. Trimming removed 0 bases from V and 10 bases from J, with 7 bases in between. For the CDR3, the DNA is TGTGCCAGCAGCGTAGGCAGTGACTACACCTTC. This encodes CASSVGSDYTF. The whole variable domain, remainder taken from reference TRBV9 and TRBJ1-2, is DSGVTQTPKHLITATGQRVTLRCSPRSGDLSVYWYQQSLDQGLQFLIQYYNGEERAKGNILERFSAQQFPDLHSELNLSSLELGDSALYFCASSVGSDYTFGSGTRLTVV.

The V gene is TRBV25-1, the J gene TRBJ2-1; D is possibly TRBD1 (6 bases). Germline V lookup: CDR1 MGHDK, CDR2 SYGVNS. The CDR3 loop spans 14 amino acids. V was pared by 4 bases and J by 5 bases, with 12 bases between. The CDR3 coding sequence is TGTGCCAGCAGTGGGACAGAGATAGACAATGAGCAGTTCTTC. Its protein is CASSGTEIDNEQFF. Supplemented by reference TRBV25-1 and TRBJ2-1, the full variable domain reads EADIYQTPRYLVIGTGKKITLECSQTMGHDKMYWYQQDPGMELHLIHYSYGVNSTEKGDLSSESTVSRIRTEHFPLTLESARPSHTSQYLCASSGTEIDNEQFFGPGTRLTVL.

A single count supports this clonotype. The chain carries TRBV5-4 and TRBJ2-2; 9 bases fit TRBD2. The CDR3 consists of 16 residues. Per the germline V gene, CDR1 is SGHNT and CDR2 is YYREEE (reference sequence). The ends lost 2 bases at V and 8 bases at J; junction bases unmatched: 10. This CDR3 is CASSFSGGISSGELFF. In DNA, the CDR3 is TGTGCCAGCAGCTTTAGCGGGGGCATCTCGTCGGGGGAGCTGTTTTTT.

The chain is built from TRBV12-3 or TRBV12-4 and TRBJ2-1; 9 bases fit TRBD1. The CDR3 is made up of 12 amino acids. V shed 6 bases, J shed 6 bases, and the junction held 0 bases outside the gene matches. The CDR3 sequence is CASRGQGNEQFF. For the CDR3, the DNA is TGTGCCAGCAGGGGACAGGGCAATGAGCAGTTCTTC.

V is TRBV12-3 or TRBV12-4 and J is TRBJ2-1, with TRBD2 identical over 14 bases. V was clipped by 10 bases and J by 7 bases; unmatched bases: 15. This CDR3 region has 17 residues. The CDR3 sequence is CAIRDRGRLAGGNEQFF. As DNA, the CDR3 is TGTGCCATCCGGGACAGGGGGCGACTAGCGGGGGGGAATGAGCAGTTCTTC.

CDR3 protein: CSASPGGGTDTQYF. CDR3 nucleotides: TGCAGTGCAAGCCCTGGCGGGGGTACAGATACGCAGTATTTT. J is TRBJ2-3 and V is TRBV20-1; 7 nucleotides align to TRBD2. With V trimmed by 6 bases and J by 3 bases, 9 bases remained unmatched. Germline CDR1 reads DFQATT; CDR2 reads SNEGSKA (reference sequence). The CDR3 extends over 14 amino acids.

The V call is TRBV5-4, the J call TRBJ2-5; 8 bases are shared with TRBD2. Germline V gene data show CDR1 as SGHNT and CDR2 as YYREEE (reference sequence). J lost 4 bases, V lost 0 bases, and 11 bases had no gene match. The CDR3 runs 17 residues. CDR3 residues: CASSLAKTSVRPETQYF. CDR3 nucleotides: TGTGCCAGCAGCTTGGCTAAGACTAGCGTCCGCCCAGAGACCCAGTACTTC.

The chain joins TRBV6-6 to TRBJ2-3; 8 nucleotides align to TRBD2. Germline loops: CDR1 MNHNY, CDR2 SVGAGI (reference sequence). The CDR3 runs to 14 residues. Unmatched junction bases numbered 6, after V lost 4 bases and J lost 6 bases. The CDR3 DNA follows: TGTGCCAGCAGTTCCAGCGAGCGGGAGGATACGCAGTATTTT. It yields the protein CASSSSEREDTQYF.

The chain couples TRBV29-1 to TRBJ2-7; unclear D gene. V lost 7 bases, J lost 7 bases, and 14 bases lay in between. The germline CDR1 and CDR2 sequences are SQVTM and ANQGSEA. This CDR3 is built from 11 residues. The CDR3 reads CSGQDGREQYF. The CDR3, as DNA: TGCAGCGGCCAGGACGGACGAGAGCAGTACTTC.

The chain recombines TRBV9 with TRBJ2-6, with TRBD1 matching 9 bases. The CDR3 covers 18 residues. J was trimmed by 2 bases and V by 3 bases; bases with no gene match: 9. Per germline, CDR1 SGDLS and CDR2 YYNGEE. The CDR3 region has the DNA TGTGCCAGCAGCGACCCGGGACAGGGTCGACCTGGGGCCAACGTCCTGACTTTC. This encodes CASSDPGQGRPGANVLTF.

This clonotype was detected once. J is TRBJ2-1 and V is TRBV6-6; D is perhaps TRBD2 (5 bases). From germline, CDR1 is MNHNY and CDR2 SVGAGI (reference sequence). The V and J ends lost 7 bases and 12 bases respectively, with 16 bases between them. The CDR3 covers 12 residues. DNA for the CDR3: TGTGCCAGCACCGAGGGCGGCCTGGGGCAGTTCTTC. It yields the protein CASTEGGLGQFF.

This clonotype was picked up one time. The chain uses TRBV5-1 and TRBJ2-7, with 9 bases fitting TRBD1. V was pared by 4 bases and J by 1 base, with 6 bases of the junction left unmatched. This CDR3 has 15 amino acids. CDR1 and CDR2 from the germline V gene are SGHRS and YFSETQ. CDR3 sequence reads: CASSAGQGRSYEQYF. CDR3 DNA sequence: TGCGCCAGCAGCGCCGGACAGGGGCGGTCCTACGAGCAGTACTTC.

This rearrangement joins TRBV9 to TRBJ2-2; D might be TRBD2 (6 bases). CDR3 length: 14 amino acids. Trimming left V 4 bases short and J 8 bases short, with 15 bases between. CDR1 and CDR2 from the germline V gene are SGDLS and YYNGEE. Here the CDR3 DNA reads TGTGCCAGCAGCCTCCCGGGAGAAGGAGGGGAGCTGTTTTTT. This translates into CASSLPGEGGELFF.

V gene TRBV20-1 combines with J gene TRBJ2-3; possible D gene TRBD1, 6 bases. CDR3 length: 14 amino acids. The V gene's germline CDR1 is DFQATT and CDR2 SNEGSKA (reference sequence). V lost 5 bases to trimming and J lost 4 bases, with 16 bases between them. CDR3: CSARSSGESDTQYF. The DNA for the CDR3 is TGCAGTGCTCGCAGCTCAGGGGAATCAGATACGCAGTATTTT.

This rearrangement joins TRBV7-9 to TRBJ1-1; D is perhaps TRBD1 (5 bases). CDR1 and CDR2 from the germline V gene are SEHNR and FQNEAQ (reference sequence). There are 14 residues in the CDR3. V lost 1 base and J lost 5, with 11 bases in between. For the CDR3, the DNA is TGTGCCAGCAGCTTAGGAGGGGTGGGGACTGAAGCTTTCTTT. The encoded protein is CASSLGGVGTEAFF.

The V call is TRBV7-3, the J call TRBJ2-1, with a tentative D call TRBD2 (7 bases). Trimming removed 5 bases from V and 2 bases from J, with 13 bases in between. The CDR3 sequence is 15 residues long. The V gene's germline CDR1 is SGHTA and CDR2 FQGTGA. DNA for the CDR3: TGTGCCAGCAGCCGAAGGGGGGGCACCTACAATGAGCAGTTCTTC. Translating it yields CASSRRGGTYNEQFF. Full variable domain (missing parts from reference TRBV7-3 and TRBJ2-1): GAGVSQTPSNKVTEKGKYVELRCDPISGHTALYWYRQSLGQGPEFLIYFQGTGAADDSGLPNDRFFAVRPEGSVSTLKIQRTERGDSAVYLCASSRRGGTYNEQFFGPGTRLTVL.

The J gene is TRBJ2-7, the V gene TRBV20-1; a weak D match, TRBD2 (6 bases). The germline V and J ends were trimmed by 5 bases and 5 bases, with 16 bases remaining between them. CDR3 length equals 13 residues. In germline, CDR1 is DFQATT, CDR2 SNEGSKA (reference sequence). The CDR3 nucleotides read TGCAGTGCTTCCAGGTCGGGGGTGAACGAGCAGTACTTC. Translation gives CSASRSGVNEQYF.